The 8 T cell receptor beta chains below come from one sample, sequenced in a study of cytomegalovirus exposure and HLA in healthy donors. Vbeta (60) and Jbeta (13) primers were used in the PCR. Only in-frame clones appear in the TCRdb table, and some are missing; sequencing was by immunoSEQ multiplex PCR. This table lists approximately 70,000 clones. The sample was PBMCs. These receptors originate from a middle-aged woman in good health and CMV-seropositive.

The rearrangement uses TRBV11-2 and TRBJ1-5; D ambiguous. The germline CDR1 and CDR2 sequences are SGHAT and FQNNGV. CDR3 length: 13 amino acids. Trimming cost V 1 base and J 7 bases, with 8 bases left between them. CDR3 amino acids: CASSLGRYQPQHF. CDR3 bases: TGTGCCAGCAGCTTAGGTAGATACCAGCCCCAGCATTTT.

The chain recombines TRBV5-1 with TRBJ2-3, with a possible D match to TRBD2 (5 bases). The CDR3 contains 17 residues. Germline-derived CDR1 and CDR2 are SGHRS and YFSETQ. V lost 1 base to trimming and J lost 3 bases, with 18 bases between them. The CDR3: CASSLSIMGSGTDTQYF. The CDR3 nucleotides read TGCGCCAGCAGCTTGAGTATTATGGGGAGTGGTACAGATACGCAGTATTTT. Drawing the rest from reference TRBV5-1 and TRBJ2-3, the complete variable domain is KAGVTQTPRYLIKTRGQQVTLSCSPISGHRSVSWYQQTPGQGLQFLFEYFSETQRNKGNFPGRFSGRQFSNSRSEMNVSTLELGDSALYLCASSLSIMGSGTDTQYFGPGTRLTVL.

The gene calls are TRBV29-1 and TRBJ1-1; D unresolved. Trimming left V 3 bases short and J 4 bases short, with 12 bases between. This CDR3 contains 13 residues. Germline V gene data show CDR1 as SQVTM and CDR2 as ANQGSEA. The chain's CDR3 is CSVDQASGTEAFF. The CDR3 region has the DNA TGCAGCGTTGATCAAGCTAGCGGCACTGAAGCTTTCTTT.

This sequence joins TRBV11-3 and TRBJ2-7; 8 bases fit TRBD1. With 4 bases clipped from V and 6 bases from J, the junction kept 8 bases outside the gene matches. The length of the CDR3 is 14 residues. Germline CDR1 reads SGHNT; CDR2 reads YENEEA. The CDR3 is CASSSRTGYGEQYF. In DNA, the CDR3 is TGTGCCAGCAGCTCCCGGACAGGGTATGGCGAGCAGTACTTC.

This chain uses TRBV19 with TRBJ2-7; tentative D call: TRBD1 (6 bases). Germline CDR1 is LNHDA and CDR2 is SQIVND (reference sequence). Trimming shortened V by 4 bases and J by 5 bases, and 15 bases separated the two germline ends. The CDR3 has 14 amino acids. Here the CDR3 reads CASSTWVSGDEQYF. The CDR3 region has the DNA TGTGCCAGTAGTACCTGGGTCTCAGGGGACGAGCAGTACTTC.

The chain has TRBV18 and TRBJ1-2; 7 bases align to TRBD1. From germline, CDR1 is KGHSH and CDR2 LQKENI. CDR3 size: 15 residues. The ends lost 0 bases at V and 5 bases at J; junction bases unmatched: 6. CDR3 sequence (DNA): TGTGCCAGCTCACCACCGACAGGGCGCACGTATGGCTACACCTTC. Translation gives CASSPPTGRTYGYTF.

The chain combines TRBV11-1 with TRBJ2-7, with TRBD2 matching over 7 bases. Germline CDR1 is SGHAT and CDR2 is FQDESV (reference sequence). The CDR3 is made up of 14 amino acids. The V and J ends lost 6 bases and 2 bases, in that order; junction bases with no gene match: 7. CDR3 sequence: CASRRGGATYEQYF. CDR3 coding DNA: TGTGCCAGCAGGAGGGGAGGGGCTACCTACGAGCAGTACTTC.

The V and J genes are TRBV5-4 and TRBJ2-1; TRBD1 aligns across 8 bases. The trim removed 2 bases at V and 6 bases at J, leaving 4 bases unmatched. The CDR3 has 14 amino acids. Germline V gene sequence: CDR1 SGHNT, CDR2 YYREEE (reference sequence). CDR3 nucleotide sequence: TGTGCCAGCAGCTTCCGGGACAGGCTCAATGAGCAGTTCTTC. Its protein is CASSFRDRLNEQFF.